These 22 T cell receptor beta chains originate from one sample sequenced in a study of blood T cells in healthy people across ages. A J-beta primer mix and a sample-barcoded 5' primer were used in a second PCR of roughly 6 to 11 cycles. TCRdb called the 5' RACE reads again in MiXCR, with one record for every CDR3 protein. The sample lists 1.5 million to 2 million distinct CDR3 sequences; 28% were seen once. Sequenced sample: blood. The receptors here all came from a woman aged 30 to 39 in good health.

This clonotype was seen ten or more times. The V and J genes are TRBV20-1 and TRBJ2-5; 12 bases fit TRBD2. The V gene's germline CDR1 is DFQATT and CDR2 SNEGSKA (reference sequence). This CDR3 has 18 residues. V lost 0 bases, J lost 1 base, and 9 bases stayed unmatched. The CDR3 reads CSARDPKTSGGLQETQYF. The CDR3 region has the DNA TGCAGTGCTAGAGATCCCAAAACTAGCGGGGGGCTCCAAGAGACCCAGTACTTC.

At least ten counts were recorded for this clonotype. The chain recombines TRBV10-3 with TRBJ2-3, with 9 bases identical to TRBD2. The junction had 4 bases not matched to a gene; V was cut back by 0 bases and J by 0 bases. The CDR3 spans 17 residues. The germline CDR1 and CDR2 sequences are ENHRY and SYGVKD. CDR3 DNA sequence: TGTGCCATCAGTGAGTCGGCTAGCGGGGAAAGCACAGATACGCAGTATTTT. Its translation is CAISESASGESTDTQYF.

The table lists this clonotype with a few counts. V and J are TRBV7-9 and TRBJ2-1, with TRBD1 matching 9 bases. The CDR3 has 15 amino acids. CDR1 SEHNR and CDR2 FQNEAQ come from the germline V gene (reference sequence). V gave up 5 bases and J gave up 5 bases; unmatched junction bases: 7. Here the CDR3 DNA reads TGTGCCAGCAGCCCTGCACAGGGGGCCCACAATGAGCAGTTCTTC. This translates into CASSPAQGAHNEQFF.

The V and J genes are TRBV5-1 and TRBJ1-1, with 8 bases that match TRBD1. The V and J ends lost 7 bases and 1 base, in that order; junction bases with no gene match: 9. Per the germline V gene, CDR1 is SGHRS and CDR2 is YFSETQ. This CDR3 comprises 15 residues. CDR3 coding DNA: TGCGCCAGCGGCTCCCCCGGGACAGGGAACACTGAAGCTTTCTTT. Its protein is CASGSPGTGNTEAFF.

This clonotype was detected a few times. The chain joins TRBV2 to TRBJ1-1, with TRBD1 identical over 7 bases. The CDR3 is 14 amino acids. Germline lookup yields CDR1 SNHLY and CDR2 FYNNEI. With 5 bases clipped from V and 2 bases from J, the junction kept 5 bases outside the gene matches. The CDR3 loop reads CASSRNRGNTEAFF. The CDR3, as DNA: TGTGCCAGCAGTAGGAACAGGGGTAACACTGAAGCTTTCTTT.

The chain uses TRBV5-1 and TRBJ2-5, with TRBD1 matching 8 bases. The J segment lost 3 bases and the V segment lost 2 bases, leaving 3 bases of the junction unmatched. From germline, CDR1 is SGHRS and CDR2 YFSETQ. CDR3 length: 14 residues. This CDR3 reads CASSFPDREETQYF. CDR3 in DNA: TGCGCCAGCAGCTTCCCGGACAGGGAAGAGACCCAGTACTTC.

V and J are TRBV19 and TRBJ2-1; 9 bases match TRBD1. Germline values: CDR1 LNHDA, CDR2 SQIVND (reference sequence). The CDR3 loop spans 15 amino acids. V trimming: 6 bases; J trimming: 5 bases; junction bases outside the gene matches: 8. In DNA, the CDR3 is TGTGCCAGTAGGGCCCCGGGACAGGGCCACAATGAGCAGTTCTTC. As protein: CASRAPGQGHNEQFF.

This clonotype has more than one count but fewer than ten. V gene TRBV6-2 or TRBV6-3 combines with J gene TRBJ2-5; 8 nucleotides align to TRBD1. CDR1 and CDR2 from the germline V gene are MNHEY and SVGEGT. The CDR3 has 15 amino acids. V shed 6 bases and J 3 bases; nucleotides not matched to a gene: 9. This chain's CDR3 is CASSHRTGNEETQYF. The DNA for the CDR3 is TGTGCCAGCAGCCATAGGACAGGGAACGAAGAGACCCAGTACTTC.

CDR3 amino acids: CASSYYSGAISGANVLTF. The CDR3 nucleotides read TGCGCCAGCAGCTACTACTCGGGAGCCATATCTGGGGCCAACGTCCTGACTTTC. This chain connects TRBV5-1 to TRBJ2-6, with TRBD2 as a possible D gene (6 bases). V was cut by 3 bases and J by 1 base, with 17 bases left in between. Germline-derived CDR1 and CDR2 are SGHRS and YFSETQ. The length of the CDR3 is 18 residues.

This chain joins TRBV6-1 and TRBJ1-5, with D possibly TRBD1 on 5 matching bases. CDR1 and CDR2 from the germline V gene are MNHNS and SASEGT. Deletions cut 2 bases from V and 2 bases from J, with 13 bases between. CDR3 length equals 16 residues. Here the CDR3 reads CASSELGPEGNQPQHF. The DNA of the CDR3 is TGTGCCAGCAGTGAATTGGGGCCGGAGGGCAATCAGCCCCAGCATTTT.

About this clonotype itself: The conserved final phenylalanine or tryptophan is absent from the CDR3, which likely points to a read error. The chain carries TRBV9 and TRBJ1-2; tentative D call: TRBD1 (5 bases). CDR3 length: 13 amino acids. V dropped 5 bases and J dropped 7 bases, with 15 bases sitting between them. CDR1 SGDLS and CDR2 YYNGEE come from the germline V gene. CDR3 nucleotides: TGTGCCAGCAGTCCTGGGGGTACGGGTGGCTACACCTGC. This encodes CASSPGGTGGYTC.

This clonotype was counted only a few times. The V and J genes are TRBV27 and TRBJ1-2, with 8 nucleotides matching TRBD1. Germline assignment: CDR1 MNHEY and CDR2 SMNVEV (reference sequence). V lost 9 bases to trimming and J lost 4 bases; unmatched junction nucleotides: 16. The CDR3 is made up of 16 amino acids. The CDR3 bases are TGTGCCAGTACCTCCTTAAACCGGGACAGGACCTATGGCTACACCTTC. It translates to CASTSLNRDRTYGYTF.

V and J are TRBV7-2 and TRBJ1-5; D may be TRBD1 (5 bases). CDR1 is SGHTA and CDR2 is FQGNSA in the germline V gene. The CDR3 runs 14 residues. Between the trimmed V and J ends, which lost 3 bases and 11 bases, there was a span of 17 bases. The CDR3 DNA reads TGTGCCAGCAGCTTCGGGGGAATAGGAGAGACCCAGCATTTT. Amino acids: CASSFGGIGETQHF. Using reference TRBV7-2 and TRBJ1-5 for the parts outside the CDR3, the full variable domain is GAGVSQSPSNKVTEKGKDVELRCDPISGHTALYWYRQSLGQGLEFLIYFQGNSAPDKSGLPSDRFSAERTGGSVSTLTIQRTQQEDSAVYLCASSFGGIGETQHFGDGTRLSIL.

The chain recombines TRBV7-4 with TRBJ2-3; the match to TRBD2 covers 11 bases. This CDR3 spans 16 amino acids. CDR1 and CDR2 from the germline V gene are SGHVT and SQSDAQ. The ends lost 7 bases at V and 3 bases at J; junction bases unmatched: 9. CDR3 bases: TGTGCCAGCATCGTATGTACTAGCGGGGGTACAGATACGCAGTATTTT. This gives the protein CASIVCTSGGTDTQYF.

The chain carries TRBV29-1 and TRBJ2-7; D is perhaps TRBD2 (5 bases). Germline V gene data show CDR1 as SQVTM and CDR2 as ANQGSEA. Between the trimmed V and J ends, which lost 2 bases and 4 bases, there was a span of 9 bases. The CDR3 contains 12 residues. CDR3 protein: CSVERGVYEQYF. CDR3 coding DNA: TGCAGCGTTGAACGGGGAGTGTACGAGCAGTACTTC.

This clonotype turned up a few times. V usage is TRBV29-1 and J usage is TRBJ1-6, with D unresolved. V was cut by 8 bases and J by 1 base, with 9 bases left in between. Germline lookup yields CDR1 SQVTM and CDR2 ANQGSEA. CDR3 size: 13 residues. In nucleotides, the CDR3 is TGCAGCTTCAGAAGTTCCTATAATTCACCCCTCCACTTT. Protein product: CSFRSSYNSPLHF.

This clonotype was counted a few times. The chain links TRBV7-3 to TRBJ1-5; D is unresolved. V lost 3 bases and J lost 2, with 8 bases in between. CDR1 is SGHTA, CDR2 FQGTGA, per germline. This CDR3 contains 14 residues. CDR3 sequence: CASSLGSCNQPQHF. In DNA, the CDR3 is TGTGCCAGCAGCTTGGGGAGTTGCAATCAGCCCCAGCATTTT.

There are a few counts of this clonotype. This chain uses TRBV29-1 with TRBJ1-2; D is ambiguous. The germline V gene encodes CDR1 SQVTM and CDR2 ANQGSEA. The V end lost 4 bases, the J end lost 4 bases, and 13 bases lay between the germline ends. The CDR3 runs to 13 residues. The CDR3 region has the DNA TGCAGCGTTGGTACCGACCAGGTCTATGGCTACACCTTC. It is translated as CSVGTDQVYGYTF.

This clonotype was counted a few times. The genes are TRBV18 and TRBJ2-5; either TRBD1 or TRBD2 may fit D (6 bases each). The end of the DNA is better explained by TRBJ2-7, so the J call may be wrong. Germline V gene lookup returns CDR1 KGHSH and CDR2 LQKENI. This CDR3 comprises 14 residues. CDR3 amino acids: CASSSSSGGPEQYF. CDR3 DNA: TGTGCCAGCTCATCGTCGTCCGGGGGCCCCGAGCAGTACTTC.

This clonotype has at least ten counts. The chain joins TRBV29-1 to TRBJ2-7, with 9 bases matching TRBD1. Germline loops: CDR1 SQVTM, CDR2 ANQGSEA. Trimming removed 6 bases from V and 4 bases from J; junction bases left unmatched: 7. The CDR3 covers 13 residues. The CDR3 region is CSVGGTGIYEQYF. Written as DNA, the CDR3 is TGCAGCGTCGGGGGGACAGGGATTTACGAGCAGTACTTC.

This clonotype came up many times. The genes are TRBV20-1 and TRBJ2-5; D unclear. V dropped 6 bases and J dropped 3 bases, with 14 bases sitting between them. Per germline, CDR1 DFQATT and CDR2 SNEGSKA (reference sequence). The CDR3 is 13 residues long. CDR3 nucleotides: TGCAGTGCCCGGTTCCGACCTGAAGAGACCCAGTACTTC. Its translation is CSARFRPEETQYF.

This clonotype was observed a handful of times. The chain has TRBV6-6 and TRBJ1-2, with D possibly matching TRBD1 (6 bases). In germline, CDR1 is MNHNY, CDR2 SVGAGI (reference sequence). Trimming cost V 6 bases and J 0 bases, with 14 bases left between them. This CDR3 spans 15 amino acids. The CDR3 DNA is TGTGCCAGCAGAAGGACAGACAGCGCTAACTATGGCTACACCTTC. This sequence encodes CASRRTDSANYGYTF.